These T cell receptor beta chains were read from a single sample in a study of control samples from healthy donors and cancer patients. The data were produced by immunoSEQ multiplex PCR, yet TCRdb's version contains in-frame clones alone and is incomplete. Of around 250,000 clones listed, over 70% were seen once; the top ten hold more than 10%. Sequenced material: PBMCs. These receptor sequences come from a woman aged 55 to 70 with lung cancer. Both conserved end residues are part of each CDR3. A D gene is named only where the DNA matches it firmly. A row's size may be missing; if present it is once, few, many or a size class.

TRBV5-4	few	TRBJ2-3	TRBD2	CASSLAGMRTDTQYF	TGTGCCAGCAGCTTAGCGGGGATGCGCACAGATACGCAGTATTTT
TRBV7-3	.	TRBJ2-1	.	CASAPREPSYNEQFF	TGTGCCAGCGCCCCCCGGGAACCCTCCTACAATGAGCAGTTCTTC
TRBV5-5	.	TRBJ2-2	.	CASSLGPTNTGELFF	TGTGCCAGCAGCTTGGGACCGACGAACACCGGGGAGCTGTTTTTT
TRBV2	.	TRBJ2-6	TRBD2	CASSNSGRGANVLTF	TGTGCCAGCAGTAATTCCGGGAGGGGGGCCAACGTCCTGACTTTC
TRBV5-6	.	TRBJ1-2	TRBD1	CASILDRAYYGYTF	TGTGCCAGCATCCTTGACAGGGCCTACTATGGCTACACCTTC
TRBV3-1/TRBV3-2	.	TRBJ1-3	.	CASSRAPSGNTIYF	TGTGCCAGCAGTCGGGCTCCCTCTGGAAACACCATATATTTT
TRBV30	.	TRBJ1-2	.	CAWSDLRRVTYGYTF	TGTGCCTGGAGTGACCTCCGTAGGGTAACCTATGGCTACACCTTC
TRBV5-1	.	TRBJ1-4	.	CASSRAGTRDEKLFF	TGCGCCAGCAGCAGAGCCGGGACTCGAGATGAAAAACTGTTTTTT
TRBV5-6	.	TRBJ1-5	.	CASSYMQGVNQPQHF	TGTGCCAGCAGCTACATGCAGGGAGTCAATCAGCCCCAGCATTTT
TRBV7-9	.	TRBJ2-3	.	CASSLEGTDTQYF	TGTGCCAGCAGCTTAGAGGGAACAGATACGCAGTATTTT
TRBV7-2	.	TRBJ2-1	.	CASSLGQKYEQFF	TGTGCCAGCAGCTTGGGGCAAAAGTATGAGCAGTTCTTC
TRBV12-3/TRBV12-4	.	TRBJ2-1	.	CASSLSLGEQFF	TGTGCCAGCAGCCTGAGCCTGGGTGAGCAGTTCTTC
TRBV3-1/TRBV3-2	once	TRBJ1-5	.	CASSLNQGKGQPQHF	TGTGCCAGCAGCCTCAATCAGGGGAAAGGTCAGCCCCAGCATTTT
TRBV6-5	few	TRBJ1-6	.	CATRRDSYNSPLHF	TGTGCCACCCGCAGAGACTCCTATAATTCACCCCTCCACTTT
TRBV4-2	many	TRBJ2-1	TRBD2	CASSQDSAGLWNEQFF	TGTGCCAGCAGCCAAGATTCAGCGGGGCTTTGGAATGAGCAGTTCTTC
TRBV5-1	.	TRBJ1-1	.	CASSFQVSNTEAFF	TGCGCCAGCAGCTTCCAGGTGTCAAACACTGAAGCTTTCTTT
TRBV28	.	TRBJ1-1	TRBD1	CASSRTGGRNTEAFF	TGTGCCAGCAGTCGGACAGGGGGCCGGAACACTGAAGCTTTCTTT
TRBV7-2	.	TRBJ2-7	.	CASSSWGLSYEQYF	TGTGCCAGCAGCTCTTGGGGCCTCTCCTACGAGCAGTACTTC
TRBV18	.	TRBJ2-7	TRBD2	CASSGPGTSNYEQYF	TGTGCCAGCTCAGGACCCGGGACTAGCAACTACGAGCAGTACTTC
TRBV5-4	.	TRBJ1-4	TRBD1	CASSLRGQGSEKLFF	TGTGCCAGCAGCTTGAGGGGACAGGGTAGTGAAAAACTGTTTTTT
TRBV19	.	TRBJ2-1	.	CASSRYNEQFF	TGTGCCAGTAGTAGGTACAATGAGCAGTTCTTC
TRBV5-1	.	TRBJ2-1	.	CASSLNFEQFF	TGCGCCAGCAGCTTGAATTTCGAGCAGTTCTTC
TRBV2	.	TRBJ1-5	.	CASRSDGVGQPQHF	TGTGCCAGCAGAAGCGACGGTGTGGGGCAGCCCCAGCATTTT
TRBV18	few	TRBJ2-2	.	CASSPVEGFTGELFF	TGTGCCAGCTCACCAGTCGAAGGGTTCACCGGGGAGCTGTTTTTT
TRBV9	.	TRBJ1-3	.	CASSVEGIGNTIYF	TGTGCCAGCAGCGTAGAAGGGATTGGAAACACCATATATTTT
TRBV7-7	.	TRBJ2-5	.	CASSSLTQETQYF	TGTGCCAGCAGCTCCCTTACCCAAGAGACCCAGTACTTC
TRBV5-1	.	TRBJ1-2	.	CASSLVGDGYTF	TGCGCCAGCAGCTTGGTTGGTGATGGCTACACCTTC
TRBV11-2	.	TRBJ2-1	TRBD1	CASSFYRGSSYNEQFF	TGTGCCAGCAGCTTTTACAGGGGCAGCTCCTACAATGAGCAGTTCTTC
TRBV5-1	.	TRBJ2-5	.	CASSHGGGETQYF	TGCGCCAGCAGTCACGGTGGGGGGGAGACCCAGTACTTC
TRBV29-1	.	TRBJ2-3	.	CSVEGADTQYF	TGCAGCGTTGAAGGGGCAGATACGCAGTATTTT
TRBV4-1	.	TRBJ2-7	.	CASSQQANQAYEQYF	TGCGCCAGCAGCCAACAGGCAAACCAAGCCTACGAGCAGTACTTC
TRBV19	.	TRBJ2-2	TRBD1	CASSIRTGDTLSNTGELFF	TGTGCCAGTAGTATACGGACAGGGGACACTCTTTCTAACACCGGGGAGCTGTTTTTT
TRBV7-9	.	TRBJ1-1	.	CASSLGGVNTEAFF	TGTGCCAGCAGCCTAGGAGGTGTGAACACTGAAGCTTTCTTT
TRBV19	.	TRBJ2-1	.	CASSIVGASHEQFF	TGTGCCAGTAGTATAGTGGGGGCTTCGCATGAGCAGTTCTTC
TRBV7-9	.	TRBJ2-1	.	CASSHGFRLHNEQFF	TGTGCCAGCAGCCACGGATTTCGACTCCACAATGAGCAGTTCTTC
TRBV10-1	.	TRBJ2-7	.	CASSEKGMEQYF	TGCGCCAGCAGTGAGAAGGGTATGGAGCAGTACTTC
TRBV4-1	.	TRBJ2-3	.	CASSVGVRTDTQYF	TGCGCCAGCAGCGTCGGGGTAAGAACAGATACGCAGTATTTT
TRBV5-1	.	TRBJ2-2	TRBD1	CASSLDTGDTGELFF	TGCGCCAGCAGCTTGGATACAGGGGACACCGGGGAGCTGTTTTTT
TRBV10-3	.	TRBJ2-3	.	CATRGRPKEDTQYF	TGTGCCACGAGGGGACGCCCGAAGGAAGATACGCAGTATTTT
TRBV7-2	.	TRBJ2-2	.	CASSGSGTAPGELFF	TGTGCCAGCAGCGGGTCCGGGACGGCCCCCGGGGAGCTGTTTTTT
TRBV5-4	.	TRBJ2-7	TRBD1	CASSQQGGRAVYEQYF	TGTGCCAGCAGCCAACAAGGGGGCCGGGCGGTTTACGAGCAGTACTTC
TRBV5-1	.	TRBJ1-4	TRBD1	CASSSGTGGEKLFF	TGCGCCAGCAGCTCCGGGACAGGGGGTGAAAAACTGTTTTTT
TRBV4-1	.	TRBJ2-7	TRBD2	CASSQDDRDYQYEQYF	TGCGCCAGCAGCCAGGACGACCGGGACTACCAGTACGAGCAGTACTTC
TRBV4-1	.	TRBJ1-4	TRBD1	CASSHSPRGGNGEKLFF	TGCGCCAGCAGCCACTCCCCCAGGGGGGGAAATGGTGAAAAACTGTTTTTT
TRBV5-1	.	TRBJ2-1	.	CASSLAGGTYNEQFF	TGCGCCAGCAGCTTGGCGGGCGGGACCTACAATGAGCAGTTCTTC
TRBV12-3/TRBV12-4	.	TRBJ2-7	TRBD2	CASSRGGPYEQYF	TGTGCCAGCAGCCGGGGGGGACCCTACGAGCAGTACTTC
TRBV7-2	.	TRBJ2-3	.	CASSLGPSRGADTQYF	TGTGCCAGCAGCTTAGGGCCTTCTCGGGGTGCAGATACGCAGTATTTT
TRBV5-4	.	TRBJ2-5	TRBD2	CASSAGGSQETQYF	TGTGCCAGCAGCGCCGGGGGGAGTCAAGAGACCCAGTACTTC